A selection of T cell receptor beta chains follows, all from one sample in a study of Ad26.COV2.S vaccination and SARS-CoV-2 variants. Assay used: immunoSEQ multiplex PCR; TCRdb lists only in-frame clones, some missing. There are over 350,000 clones in the sample; approximately 90% occur only once, and more than 3% lies in the top ten. Here the sequenced sample was peripheral blood, taken in a trial of Ad26.COV2.S vaccine versus placebo. The receptors stem from a person aged 18 to 65 who received the Ad26.COV2.S COVID-19 vaccine or a placebo. Both conserved end residues are part of each CDR3. The order of the fields is D gene, V gene, clone size, J gene, CDR3 protein, CDR3 DNA. D genes are given only for firm matches. Size values are once, few and many counts, or a class for expanded clones, and some rows have none.

>-|TRBV18|-|TRBJ2-2
CASSPPFAGTKAGELFF
TGTGCCAGCTCTCCTCCATTTGCGGGTACGAAGGCCGGGGAGCTGTTTTTT
>-|TRBV6-5|-|TRBJ1-2
CASSYSSTGPPYGYTF
TGTGCCAGCAGTTACTCGTCCACCGGACCTCCCTATGGCTACACCTTC
>-|TRBV7-2|-|TRBJ1-2
CASSLGTEGYGYTF
TGTGCCAGCAGCTTAGGTACGGAGGGCTATGGCTACACCTTC
>-|TRBV7-9|-|TRBJ2-2
CASSVGTFNTGELFF
TGTGCCAGCAGCGTAGGGACATTCAACACCGGGGAGCTGTTTTTT
>-|TRBV4-3|-|TRBJ1-5
CASSQDRGRDQPQHF
TGCGCCAGCAGCCAAGACAGGGGCCGAGATCAGCCCCAGCATTTT
>-|TRBV7-2|-|TRBJ2-3
CASSLVGTDTQYF
TGTGCCAGCAGCTTAGTCGGCACAGATACGCAGTATTTT
>TRBD2|TRBV5-1|-|TRBJ2-1
CASSFGTSYNEQFF
TGCGCCAGCAGCTTTGGGACTAGCTACAATGAGCAGTTCTTC
>-|TRBV12-3/TRBV12-4|-|TRBJ2-5
CASKRAGETQYF
TGTGCCAGCAAGCGAGCGGGCGAGACCCAGTACTTC
>-|TRBV18|-|TRBJ1-3
CASSHKDTYLIPYGNTIYF
TGTGCCAGCTCTCATAAAGACACTTATCTTATTCCGTATGGAAACACCATATATTTT
>-|TRBV3-1/TRBV3-2|-|TRBJ2-1
CASSYSRGSYNEQFF
TGTGCCAGCAGCTACTCAAGGGGCTCCTACAATGAGCAGTTCTTC
>-|TRBV12-3/TRBV12-4|-|TRBJ2-1
CASSPFGDEQFF
TGTGCCAGCAGTCCGTTCGGGGATGAGCAGTTCTTC
>-|TRBV3-1/TRBV3-2|-|TRBJ2-3
CASSQGGTQYF
TGTGCCAGCAGCCAAGGCGGGACGCAGTATTTT
>-|TRBV7-2|-|TRBJ1-6
CASSLRWGGIDSPLHF
TGTGCCAGCAGCTTAAGGTGGGGGGGGATCGATTCACCCCTCCACTTT
>TRBD1|TRBV4-3|once|TRBJ2-7
CASSQDVEDRAYEQYF
TGCGCCAGCAGCCAAGATGTTGAAGACAGGGCCTACGAGCAGTACTTC
>-|TRBV19|-|TRBJ2-1
CASSTLEALSYNEQFF
TGTGCCAGTAGTACCCTGGAGGCCCTCTCCTACAATGAGCAGTTCTTC
>-|TRBV24-1|-|TRBJ2-7
CATEPGVPPLFYEQYF
TGTGCCACCGAACCGGGGGTGCCGCCACTATTCTACGAGCAGTACTTC
>TRBD2|TRBV12-5|-|TRBJ2-5
CASGLRGEETQYF
TGTGCTAGTGGTTTACGGGGGGAAGAGACCCAGTACTTC
>-|TRBV27|once|TRBJ1-4
CASSSKSTPTNEKLFF
TGTGCCAGCAGCTCCAAATCGACACCAACTAATGAAAAACTGTTTTTT
>-|TRBV5-8|-|TRBJ1-1
CASSMGQLTFMNTEAFF
TGTGCCAGCAGCATGGGACAACTTACCTTCATGAACACTGAAGCTTTCTTT
>-|TRBV6-4|-|TRBJ1-3
CASSPRLRLRGNTIYF
TGTGCCAGCAGTCCACGGCTAAGGTTACGAGGAAACACCATATATTTT
>-|TRBV9|-|TRBJ2-3
CASSDAGAYTDTQYF
TGTGCCAGCAGCGACGCGGGGGCCTACACAGATACGCAGTATTTT
>-|TRBV6-2/TRBV6-3|-|TRBJ2-1
CASSSQGLRFANEQFF
TGTGCCAGCAGTTCGCAGGGTTTAAGGTTCGCCAATGAGCAGTTCTTC
>TRBD2|TRBV6-6|few|TRBJ2-3
CASSYRGGRTDTQYF
TGTGCCAGCAGTTACCGCGGGGGGCGCACAGATACGCAGTATTTT
>-|TRBV7-8|-|TRBJ2-2
CASSSTGPGTGELFF
TGTGCCAGCAGCTCGACAGGACCTGGCACCGGGGAGCTGTTTTTT
>-|TRBV11-2|-|TRBJ2-3
CASSRAAGDTQYF
TGTGCCAGCAGCCGGGCGGCGGGAGATACGCAGTATTTT
>TRBD1|TRBV27|-|TRBJ1-5
CASSATGGANQPQHF
TGTGCCAGCAGCGCCACAGGGGGTGCGAATCAGCCCCAGCATTTT
>-|TRBV2|once|TRBJ1-2
CASRAGPGYTF
TGTGCCAGCAGGGCAGGGCCCGGCTACACCTTC
>TRBD1|TRBV2|-|TRBJ2-1
CASRGTGGGEQFF
TGTGCCAGCAGGGGGACAGGGGGAGGTGAGCAGTTCTTC
>-|TRBV7-9|-|TRBJ1-2
CASSLNGHANYGYTF
TGTGCCAGCAGCTTAAATGGGCACGCTAACTATGGCTACACCTTC